This T cell receptor beta chain was found in a study of T cells expressing NK-cell markers. Regarding this clonotype: Its cognate antigen is unknown.

Study-wide points: These clonotypes also led the CD3+CD56-NKG2C+ fraction in a handful of donors. Expanded NKG2C+ T cell clones had unclear HCMV specificity.

TCRdb reanalyzed the 5' RACE reads, giving one entry per CDR3 protein sequence and no DNA. This sample contains 200,000 to 300,000 distinct CDR3 sequences. CDR1 and CDR2 (germline): DFQATT, SNEGSKA (reference sequence). The CDR3 consists of 15 residues. This rearrangement joins TRBV20-1 to TRBJ1-1; TCRdb designates TRBD1, a call that cannot be tested without DNA. The sequence was obtained from a young man in good health. Sequencing was performed on blood T cells: a sorted CD56 or NKG2C T cell subset, CD4+ or CD8+ T cells, or bulk PBMC T cells (not recorded which). CDR3 loop: CSAKQRGQMNTEAFF.